These 14 T cell receptor beta chains share one sample of origin, sequenced in a study of OX40 agonist ivuxolimab in advanced cancers. The repertoire was sequenced with immunoSEQ multiplex PCR; TCRdb's copy has only in-frame clones and lacks some. The table has 75,000 to 90,000 clones, 85% to 90% seen once. This material consisted of CD4+ or CD8+ T cells sorted from blood, taken in a trial of the OX40 agonist ivuxolimab. The receptors come from an adult with an advanced solid tumor such as melanoma, head and neck, liver or kidney cancer.

The chain uses TRBV2 and TRBJ2-3, with 10 nucleotides matching TRBD2. Trimming took 4 bases from V and 1 from J; bases not matched to a gene: 11. CDR3 length: 18 amino acids. Germline V gives CDR1 SNHLY, CDR2 FYNNEI. The CDR3: CASSGSRSLAGGTDTQYF. CDR3 sequence (DNA): TGTGCCAGCAGTGGTTCACGCTCCCTAGCGGGGGGCACAGATACGCAGTATTTT. Using reference TRBV2 and TRBJ2-3 for the parts outside the CDR3, the full variable domain is EPEVTQTPSHQVTQMGQEVILRCVPISNHLYFYWYRQILGQKVEFLVSFYNNEISEKSEIFDDQFSVERPDGSNFTLKIRSTKLEDSAMYFCASSGSRSLAGGTDTQYFGPGTRLTVL.

The chain combines TRBV7-2 with TRBJ2-7; TRBD2 is a possible D gene (5 bases). Germline CDR1 and CDR2: SGHTA and FQGNSA. V lost 0 bases to trimming and J lost 6 bases, with 9 bases between them. The CDR3 is 13 residues long. The CDR3 loop is CASSLALRGEQYF. In DNA, the CDR3 is TGTGCCAGCAGCTTAGCACTACGGGGCGAGCAGTACTTC.

J is TRBJ1-4 and V is TRBV5-6, with D possibly TRBD1 on 6 matching bases. CDR1 and CDR2 (germline): SGHDT, YYEEEE. Trimming took off 4 bases at V and 8 bases at J, with 15 bases between the two ends. The CDR3 runs 14 residues. DNA of the CDR3: TGTGCCAGCAGCCGGACCGAGGGGGACGAAAAACTGTTTTTT. Protein sequence: CASSRTEGDEKLFF. The variable domain in full, with the rest retrieved from reference TRBV5-6 and TRBJ1-4, is DAGVTQSPTHLIKTRGQQVTLRCSPKSGHDTVSWYQQALGQGPQFIFQYYEEEERQRGNFPDRFSGHQFPNYSSELNVNALLLGDSALYLCASSRTEGDEKLFFGSGTQLSVL.

The chain is built from TRBV18 and TRBJ2-5; 9 bases agree with TRBD1. The CDR3 totals 16 residues. CDR1 and CDR2 (germline): KGHSH, LQKENI. With 1 base clipped from V and 4 bases from J, the junction kept 7 bases outside the gene matches. CDR3 in DNA: TGTGCCAGCTCACCACTGGGACAGGGAGGAGGAGAGACCCAGTACTTC. It is translated as CASSPLGQGGGETQYF.

CDR3 bases: TGTGCCAGTAGTTCACCCATGACAGGGACTAGGTCACCCCTCCACTTT. This translates into CASSSPMTGTRSPLHF. This chain links TRBV19 with TRBJ1-6; 7 nucleotides agree with TRBD1. Germline V gene sequence: CDR1 LNHDA, CDR2 SQIVND (reference sequence). V lost 5 bases and J lost 10; bases outside the gene matches: 14. The CDR3 spans 16 residues.

This clone was counted once. V and J are TRBV2 and TRBJ1-1, with unresolved D. This CDR3 has 13 amino acids. Between the trimmed V and J ends, which lost 6 bases and 1 base, there was a span of 9 bases. The V gene's germline CDR1 is SNHLY and CDR2 FYNNEI. This chain's CDR3 is CASSVYKNTEAFF. CDR3 nucleotide sequence: TGTGCCAGCAGCGTCTATAAGAACACTGAAGCTTTCTTT.

V is TRBV5-4 and J is TRBJ2-7; D is unresolved. CDR3 length equals 13 residues. V was cut by 1 base and J by 6 bases, with 11 bases left in between. Germline V gene sequence: CDR1 SGHNT, CDR2 YYREEE (reference sequence). CDR3 sequence: CASSLILSREQYF. Here the CDR3 DNA reads TGTGCCAGCAGCTTGATTCTCTCTCGCGAGCAGTACTTC.

V and J are TRBV7-6 and TRBJ2-1, with 11 bases identical to TRBD1. This CDR3 contains 15 residues. The V gene end was trimmed by 4 bases and the J gene end by 6 bases; junction bases not matched to a gene: 5. In germline, CDR1 is SGHVS, CDR2 FNYEAQ. The CDR3 loop is CASSSGTGGGNEQFF. CDR3 in DNA: TGTGCCAGCAGCTCGGGGACAGGGGGGGGCAATGAGCAGTTCTTC.

This chain links TRBV19 with TRBJ1-3, with D maybe TRBD1 (6 bases). This CDR3 region has 14 residues. The V end was cut by 7 bases, the J end by 0 bases, with 10 bases between. From germline, CDR1 is LNHDA and CDR2 SQIVND (reference sequence). The CDR3 sequence is CASIGQFSGNTIYF. Written as DNA, the CDR3 is TGTGCCAGTATTGGACAGTTCTCTGGAAACACCATATATTTT.

The chain employs TRBV5-6 and TRBJ2-7; D possibly corresponds to TRBD1 (6 bases). Trimming cost V 0 bases and J 7 bases, with 20 bases left between them. CDR1 SGHDT and CDR2 YYEEEE come from the germline V gene. This CDR3 is built from 16 residues. CDR3 nucleotides: TGTGCCAGCAGCTTGGTAGCATTGGCAGGGGTAGGTGAGCAGTACTTC. This translates into CASSLVALAGVGEQYF.

The chain links TRBV20-1 to TRBJ1-2; D is undetermined. V lost 4 bases to trimming and J lost 6 bases, with 9 bases between them. This CDR3 spans 11 amino acids. Looked up from germline, CDR1 is DFQATT and CDR2 is SNEGSKA (reference sequence). DNA of the CDR3: TGCAGTGCTACTAGGACCGATGGCTACACCTTC. This sequence encodes CSATRTDGYTF.

This chain uses TRBV30 with TRBJ2-5; possible D gene TRBD2, 5 bases. Germline V CDR1 and CDR2: GTSNPN, SVGIG (reference sequence). CDR3 size: 16 residues. The ends were cut back, 2 bases at V and 2 bases at J, with 18 bases in the middle. The CDR3 loop is CAWSPTWGETQETQYF. The CDR3 DNA reads TGTGCCTGGAGTCCAACGTGGGGAGAGACTCAAGAGACCCAGTACTTC.

The chain combines TRBV18 with TRBJ2-7, with a weak D call TRBD2 (5 bases). V lost 6 bases to trimming and J lost 2 bases, with 11 bases between them. The germline CDR1 and CDR2 sequences are KGHSH and LQKENI. This CDR3 contains 13 residues. The CDR3 coding sequence is TGTGCCAGCTCGCCCCGGGGTACCTACGAGCAGTACTTC. It encodes CASSPRGTYEQYF.

J is TRBJ2-5 and V is TRBV5-6; D gene uncertain. V lost 4 bases and J 2 bases, leaving 6 bases between the germline ends. CDR1 is SGHDT and CDR2 is YYEEEE in the germline V gene. The CDR3 has 12 residues. The DNA for the CDR3 is TGTGCCAGCAGCATCGGTCAAGAGACCCAGTACTTC. Its protein is CASSIGQETQYF.